The clone carrying this T cell receptor beta chain is termed medium-sized (0.01 to 0.1%). The antigen is unknown. TRB was amplified from about 250-500 ng of blood genomic DNA. The data stem from a study of T and B cells in COVID-19 patients. The overall study: Active-infection patients were older, median roughly 67 years, than recovered patients, median 34 years. In the active-infection cohort, 18 of 20 patients had comorbidities linked to unfavorable COVID-19 outcome. Findings of the study overall: In COVID-19 patients, T cell receptor beta variable and joining gene use was reportedly strongly skewed. Clonality of TRB repertoires was high in active COVID-19; recovery brought above-healthy diversity and richness.

BIOMED2 TRB-A/B primer pools were used in multiplex TRB PCR. TCRdb reprocessed the multiplex PCR reads with MiXCR, giving one entry per CDR3 protein. This table has about 9,400 distinct CDR3 sequences, about 32% appearing once. V shed 5 bases and J 14 bases; nucleotides not matched to a gene: 6. The CDR3 loop spans 12 amino acids. The rearrangement joins TRBV12-3 or TRBV12-4 to TRBJ2-5, with 12 bases aligning to TRBD2. The clonotype comes from a human donor who had recovered from COVID-19. The sample was blood. The CDR3 region has the DNA TGTGCCAGCAGTACTAGCGGGGGGCCTGCTTACTTC. Protein: CASSTSGGPAYF.